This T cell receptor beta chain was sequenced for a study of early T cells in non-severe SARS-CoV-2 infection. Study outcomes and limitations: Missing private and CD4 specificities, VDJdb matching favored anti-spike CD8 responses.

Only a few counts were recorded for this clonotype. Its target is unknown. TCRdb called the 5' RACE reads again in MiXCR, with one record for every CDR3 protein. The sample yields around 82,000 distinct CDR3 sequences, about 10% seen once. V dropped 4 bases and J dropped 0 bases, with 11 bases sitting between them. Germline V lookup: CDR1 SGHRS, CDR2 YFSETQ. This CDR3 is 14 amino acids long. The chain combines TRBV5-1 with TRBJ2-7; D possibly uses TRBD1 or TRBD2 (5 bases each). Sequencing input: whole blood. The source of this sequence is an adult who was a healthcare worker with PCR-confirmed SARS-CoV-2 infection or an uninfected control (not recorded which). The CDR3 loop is CASSQRGDSYEQYF. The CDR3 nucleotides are TGCGCCAGCAGCCAACGAGGGGACTCCTACGAGCAGTACTTC.